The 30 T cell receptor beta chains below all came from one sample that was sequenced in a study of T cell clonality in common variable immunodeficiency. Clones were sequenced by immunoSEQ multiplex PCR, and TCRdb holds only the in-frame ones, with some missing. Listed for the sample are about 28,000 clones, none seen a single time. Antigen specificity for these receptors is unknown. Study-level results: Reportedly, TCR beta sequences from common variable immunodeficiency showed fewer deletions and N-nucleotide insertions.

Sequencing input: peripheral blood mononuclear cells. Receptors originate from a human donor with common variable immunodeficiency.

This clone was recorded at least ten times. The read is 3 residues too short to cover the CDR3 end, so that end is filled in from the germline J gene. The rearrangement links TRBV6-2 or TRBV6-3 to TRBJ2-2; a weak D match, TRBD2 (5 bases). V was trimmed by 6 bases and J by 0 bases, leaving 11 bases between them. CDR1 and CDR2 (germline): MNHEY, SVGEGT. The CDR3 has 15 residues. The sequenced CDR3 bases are TGTGCCAGCAGCCGCGGGCAGTCGAACACCGGGGAG. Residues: CASSRGQSNTGE. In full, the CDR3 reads CASSRGQSNTGELFF.

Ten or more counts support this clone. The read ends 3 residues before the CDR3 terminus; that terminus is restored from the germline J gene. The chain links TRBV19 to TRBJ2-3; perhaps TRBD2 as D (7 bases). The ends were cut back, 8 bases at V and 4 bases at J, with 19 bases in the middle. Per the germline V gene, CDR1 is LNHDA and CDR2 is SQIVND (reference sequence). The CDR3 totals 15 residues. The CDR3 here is CASRDFGGRSDTQYF. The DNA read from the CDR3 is TGTGCCAGTCGGGATTTCGGGGGGCGATCAGATACG.

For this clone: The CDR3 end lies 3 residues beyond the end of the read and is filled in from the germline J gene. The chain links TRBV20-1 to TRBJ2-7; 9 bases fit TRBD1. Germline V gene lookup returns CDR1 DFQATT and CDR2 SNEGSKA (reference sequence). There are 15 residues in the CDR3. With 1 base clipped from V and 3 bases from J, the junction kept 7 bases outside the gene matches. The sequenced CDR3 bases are TGCAGTGCTAGAGGGGCGTCGGGACAGGGCTACGAG. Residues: CSARGASGQGYE. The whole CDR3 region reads CSARGASGQGYEQYF.

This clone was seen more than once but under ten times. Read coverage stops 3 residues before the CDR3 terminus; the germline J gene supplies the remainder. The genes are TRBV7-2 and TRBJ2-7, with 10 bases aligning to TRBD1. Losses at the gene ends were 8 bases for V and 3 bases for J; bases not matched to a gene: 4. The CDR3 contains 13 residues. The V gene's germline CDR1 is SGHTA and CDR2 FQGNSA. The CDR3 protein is CASGRDRGYEQYF. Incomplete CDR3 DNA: TGTGCCAGCGGTAGGGACAGGGGCTACGAG.

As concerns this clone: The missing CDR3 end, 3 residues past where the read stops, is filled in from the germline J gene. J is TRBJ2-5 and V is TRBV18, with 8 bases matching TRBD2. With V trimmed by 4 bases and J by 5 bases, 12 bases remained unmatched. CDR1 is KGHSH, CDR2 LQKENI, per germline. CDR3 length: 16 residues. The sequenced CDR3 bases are TGTGCCAGCTCACAAGGAACCCCGGGACTAGGGGAGACC. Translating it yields CASSQGTPGLGET. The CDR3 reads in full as CASSQGTPGLGETQYF.

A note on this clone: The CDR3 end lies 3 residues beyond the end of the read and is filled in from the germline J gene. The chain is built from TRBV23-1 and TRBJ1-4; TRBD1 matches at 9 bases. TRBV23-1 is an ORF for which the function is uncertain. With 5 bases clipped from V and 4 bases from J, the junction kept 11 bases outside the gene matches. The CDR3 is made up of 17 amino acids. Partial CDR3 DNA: TGCGCCAGCAGTAACCGGGACAGGGCGTATGATAATGAAAAA. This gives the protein CASSNRDRAYDNEK. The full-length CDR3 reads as CASSNRDRAYDNEKLFF.

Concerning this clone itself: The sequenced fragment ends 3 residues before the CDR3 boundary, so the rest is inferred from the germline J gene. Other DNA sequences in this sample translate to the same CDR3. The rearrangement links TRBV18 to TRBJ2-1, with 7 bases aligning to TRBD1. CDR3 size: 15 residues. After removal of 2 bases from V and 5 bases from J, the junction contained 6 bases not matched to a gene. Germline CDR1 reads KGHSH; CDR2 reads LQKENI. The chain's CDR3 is CASSPTGAPHNEQFF. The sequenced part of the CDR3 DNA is TGTGCCAGCTCACCAACAGGGGCCCCCCACAATGAG.

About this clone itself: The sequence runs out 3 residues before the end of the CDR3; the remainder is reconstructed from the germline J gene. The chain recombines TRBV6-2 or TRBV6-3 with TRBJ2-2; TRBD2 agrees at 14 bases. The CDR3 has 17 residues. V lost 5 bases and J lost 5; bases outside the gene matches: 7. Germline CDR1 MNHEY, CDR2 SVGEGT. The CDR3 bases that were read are TGTGCCAGCAGTACGACTAGCGGGGGGGCCTCAACCGGGGAG. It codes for CASSTTSGGASTGE. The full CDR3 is CASSTTSGGASTGELFF.

The sequenced CDR3 bases are TGTGCCAGTAGTAGAAATATAGCGGGGGGTCACAATGAG. Amino acids: CASSRNIAGGHNE. In full, the CDR3 reads CASSRNIAGGHNEQFF. J is TRBJ2-1 and V is TRBV19, with 10 positions matching TRBD2. The read stops 3 residues short of the end of the CDR3; the missing end is completed from the germline J gene. From germline, CDR1 is LNHDA and CDR2 SQIVND (reference sequence). This CDR3 is 16 amino acids long. Trimming cost V 4 bases and J 5 bases; bases outside gene matches: 8.

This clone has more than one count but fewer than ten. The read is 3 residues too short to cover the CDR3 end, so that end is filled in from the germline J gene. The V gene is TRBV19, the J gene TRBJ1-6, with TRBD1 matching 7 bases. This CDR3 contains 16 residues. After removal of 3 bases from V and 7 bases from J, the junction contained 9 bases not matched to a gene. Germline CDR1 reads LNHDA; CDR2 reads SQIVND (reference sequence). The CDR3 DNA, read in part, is TGTGCCAGTAGTATGACAGGGTTGAGCGGGAATTCACCC. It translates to CASSMTGLSGNSP. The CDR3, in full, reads CASSMTGLSGNSPLHF.

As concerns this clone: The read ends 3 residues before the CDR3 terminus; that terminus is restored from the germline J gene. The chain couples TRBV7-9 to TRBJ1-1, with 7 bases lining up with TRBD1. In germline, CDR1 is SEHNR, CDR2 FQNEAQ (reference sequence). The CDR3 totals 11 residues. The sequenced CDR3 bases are TGTGCCAGCAGCTCAGGGGGTGAG. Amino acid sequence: CASSSGGE. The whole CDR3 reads CASSSGGEAFF.

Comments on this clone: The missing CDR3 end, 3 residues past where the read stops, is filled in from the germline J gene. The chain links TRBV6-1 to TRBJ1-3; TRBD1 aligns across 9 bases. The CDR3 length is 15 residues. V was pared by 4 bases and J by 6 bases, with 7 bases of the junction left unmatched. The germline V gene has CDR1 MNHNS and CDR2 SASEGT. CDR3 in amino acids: CASSALTGGENTIYF. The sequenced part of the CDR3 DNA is TGTGCCAGCAGTGCCTTGACAGGGGGAGAAAACACC.

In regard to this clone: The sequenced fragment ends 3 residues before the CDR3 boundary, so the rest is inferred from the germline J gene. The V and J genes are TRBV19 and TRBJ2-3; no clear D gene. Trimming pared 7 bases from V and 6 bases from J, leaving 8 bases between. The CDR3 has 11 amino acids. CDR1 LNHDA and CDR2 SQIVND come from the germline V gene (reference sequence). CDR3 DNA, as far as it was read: TGTGCCAGTACGACTGCGGATACG. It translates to CASTTADT. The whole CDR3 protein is CASTTADTQYF.

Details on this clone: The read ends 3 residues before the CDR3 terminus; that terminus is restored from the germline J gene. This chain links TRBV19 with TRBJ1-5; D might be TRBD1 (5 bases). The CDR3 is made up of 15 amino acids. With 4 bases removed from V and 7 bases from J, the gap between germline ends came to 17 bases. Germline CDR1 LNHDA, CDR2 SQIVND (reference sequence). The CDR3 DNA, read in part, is TGTGCCAGTAGTACCCTGGGGGGGACTGACCAGCCC. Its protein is CASSTLGGTDQP. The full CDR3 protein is CASSTLGGTDQPQHF. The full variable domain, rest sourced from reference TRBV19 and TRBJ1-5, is DGGITQSPKYLFRKEGQNVTLSCEQNLNHDAMYWYRQDPGQGLRLIYYSQIVNDFQKGDIAEGYSVSREKKESFPLTVTSAQKNPTAFYLCASSTLGGTDQPQHFGDGTRLSIL.

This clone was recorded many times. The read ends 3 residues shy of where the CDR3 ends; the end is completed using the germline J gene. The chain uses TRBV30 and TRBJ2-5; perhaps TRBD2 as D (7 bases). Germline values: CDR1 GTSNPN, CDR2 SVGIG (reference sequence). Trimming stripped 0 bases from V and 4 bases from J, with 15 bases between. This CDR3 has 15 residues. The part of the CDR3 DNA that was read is TGTGCCTGGAGTGTAGGGGGGGTACGGAGAGAGACC. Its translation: CAWSVGGVRRET. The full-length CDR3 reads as CAWSVGGVRRETQYF.

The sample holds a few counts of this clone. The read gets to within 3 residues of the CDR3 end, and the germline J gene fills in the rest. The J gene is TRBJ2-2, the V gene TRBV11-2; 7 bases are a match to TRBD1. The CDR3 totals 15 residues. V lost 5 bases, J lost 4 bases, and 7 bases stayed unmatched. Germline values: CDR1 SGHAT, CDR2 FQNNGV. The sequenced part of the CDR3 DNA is TGTGCCAGCAGCGCCCTGTCAGGGGGCACCGGGGAG. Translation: CASSALSGGTGE. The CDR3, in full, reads CASSALSGGTGELFF.

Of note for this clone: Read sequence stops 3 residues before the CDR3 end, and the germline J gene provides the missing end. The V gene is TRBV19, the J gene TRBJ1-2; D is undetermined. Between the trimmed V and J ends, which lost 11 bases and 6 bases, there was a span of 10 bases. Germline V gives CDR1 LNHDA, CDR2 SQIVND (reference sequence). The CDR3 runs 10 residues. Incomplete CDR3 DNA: TGTGCCTCCCCTCGGGATGGC. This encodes CASPRDG. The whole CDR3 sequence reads CASPRDGYTF.

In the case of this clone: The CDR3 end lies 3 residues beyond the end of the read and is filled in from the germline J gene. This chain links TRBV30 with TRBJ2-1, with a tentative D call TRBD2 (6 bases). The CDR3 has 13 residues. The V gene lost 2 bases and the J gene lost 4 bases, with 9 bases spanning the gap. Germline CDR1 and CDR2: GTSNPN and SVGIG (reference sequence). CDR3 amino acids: CAWSSRGYNEQFF. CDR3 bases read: TGTGCCTGGAGTTCTCGGGGGTACAATGAG. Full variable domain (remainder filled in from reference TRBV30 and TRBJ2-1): SQTIHQWPATLVQPVGSPLSLECTVEGTSNPNLYWYRQAAGRGLQLLFYSVGIGQISSEVPQNLSASRPQDRQFILSSKKLLLSDSGFYLCAWSSRGYNEQFFGPGTRLTVL.

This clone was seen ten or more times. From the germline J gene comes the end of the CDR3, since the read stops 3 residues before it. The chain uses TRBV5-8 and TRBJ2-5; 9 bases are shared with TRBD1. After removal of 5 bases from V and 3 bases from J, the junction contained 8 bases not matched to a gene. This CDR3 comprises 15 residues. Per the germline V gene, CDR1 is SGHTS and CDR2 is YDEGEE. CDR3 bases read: TGTGCCAGCAGTCCCGGGACAGGGACCAAAGAGACC. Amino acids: CASSPGTGTKET. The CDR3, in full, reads CASSPGTGTKETQYF. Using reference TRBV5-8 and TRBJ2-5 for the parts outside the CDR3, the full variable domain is EAGVTQSPTHLIKTRGQQATLRCSPISGHTSVYWYQQALGLGLQFLLWYDEGEERNRGNFPPRFSGRQFPNYSSELNVNALELEDSALYLCASSPGTGTKETQYFGPGTRLLVL.

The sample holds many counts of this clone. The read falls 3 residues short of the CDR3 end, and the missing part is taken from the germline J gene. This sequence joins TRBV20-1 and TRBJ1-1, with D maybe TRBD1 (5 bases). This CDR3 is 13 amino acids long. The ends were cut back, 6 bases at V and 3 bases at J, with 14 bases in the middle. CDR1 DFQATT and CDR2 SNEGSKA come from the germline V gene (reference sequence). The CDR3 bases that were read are TGCAGTGCGCGGGGCTTCCGGGACACTGAA. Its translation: CSARGFRDTE. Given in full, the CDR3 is CSARGFRDTEAFF.

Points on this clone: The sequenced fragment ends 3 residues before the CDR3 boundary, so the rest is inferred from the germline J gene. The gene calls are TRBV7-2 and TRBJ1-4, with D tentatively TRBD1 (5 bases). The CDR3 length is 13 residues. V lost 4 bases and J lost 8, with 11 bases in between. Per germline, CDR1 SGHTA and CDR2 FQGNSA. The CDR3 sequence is CASSSGKEEKLFF. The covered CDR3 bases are TGTGCCAGCAGCTCAGGGAAGGAAGAAAAA.

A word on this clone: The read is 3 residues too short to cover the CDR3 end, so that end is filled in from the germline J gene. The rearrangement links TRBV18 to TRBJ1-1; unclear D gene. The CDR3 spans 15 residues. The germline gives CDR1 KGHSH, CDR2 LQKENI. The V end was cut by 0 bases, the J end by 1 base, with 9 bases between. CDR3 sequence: CASSPPVPGNTEAFF. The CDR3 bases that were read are TGTGCCAGCTCACCACCAGTCCCCGGGAACACTGAA.

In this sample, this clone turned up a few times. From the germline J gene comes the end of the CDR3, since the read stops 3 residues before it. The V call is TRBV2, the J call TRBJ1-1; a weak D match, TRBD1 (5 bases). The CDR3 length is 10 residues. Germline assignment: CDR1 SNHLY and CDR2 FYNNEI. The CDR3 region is CASSEYRAFF. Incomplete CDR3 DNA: TGTGCCAGCAGCGAATACAGG.

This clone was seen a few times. Incomplete CDR3 DNA: TGTGCCAGTAGTCCGAGCACAGATACG. It encodes CASSPSTDT. The whole CDR3 reads CASSPSTDTQYF. The chain carries TRBV19 and TRBJ2-3; D gene unclear. The read terminates 3 residues before the CDR3 end, so the remaining end is supplied by the germline J gene. V lost 5 bases and J lost 0, with 3 bases in between. CDR1 is LNHDA and CDR2 is SQIVND in the germline V gene (reference sequence). The CDR3 loop spans 12 amino acids.

Partial CDR3 DNA: TGTGCCTGGAGTGTTGGACAGGGCTACGAG. It yields the protein CAWSVGQGYE. From start to end, the CDR3 is CAWSVGQGYEQYF. This chain uses TRBV30 with TRBJ2-7, with TRBD1 identical over 8 bases. The CDR3 is cut off 3 residues early in the read; its end comes from the germline J gene. V was pared by 0 bases and J by 3 bases, with 1 base of the junction left unmatched. Germline lookup yields CDR1 GTSNPN and CDR2 SVGIG (reference sequence). The CDR3 runs to 13 residues.

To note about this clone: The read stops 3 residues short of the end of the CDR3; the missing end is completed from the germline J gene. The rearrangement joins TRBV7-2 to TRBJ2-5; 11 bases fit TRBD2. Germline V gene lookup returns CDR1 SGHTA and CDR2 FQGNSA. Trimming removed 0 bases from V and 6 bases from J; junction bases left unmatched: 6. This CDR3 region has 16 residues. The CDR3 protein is CASSLASSGGAKTQYF. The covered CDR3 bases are TGTGCCAGCAGCTTAGCGAGTAGCGGGGGGGCCAAGACC.

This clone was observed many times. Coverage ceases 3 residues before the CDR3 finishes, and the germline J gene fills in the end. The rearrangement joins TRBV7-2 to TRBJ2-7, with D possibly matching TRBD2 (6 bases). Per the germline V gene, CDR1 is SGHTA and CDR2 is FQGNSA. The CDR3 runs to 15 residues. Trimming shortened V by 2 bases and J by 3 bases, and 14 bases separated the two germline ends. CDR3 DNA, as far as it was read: TGTGCCAGCAGCTTATCTACTAGCATGTTCTACGAG. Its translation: CASSLSTSMFYE. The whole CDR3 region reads CASSLSTSMFYEQYF.

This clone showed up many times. The CDR3 DNA, read in part, is TGTGCCAGCAGCCCGCGTTACTTCACAGATACG. It yields the protein CASSPRYFTDT. The whole CDR3 protein is CASSPRYFTDTQYF. The chain uses TRBV7-2 and TRBJ2-3; D is undetermined. The read ends 3 residues shy of where the CDR3 ends; the end is completed using the germline J gene. This CDR3 has 14 amino acids. Trimming took 5 bases from V and 2 from J, leaving 11 bases between them. CDR1 SGHTA and CDR2 FQGNSA come from the germline V gene.

CDR3 sequence: CASSMNRGYNQPQHF. The CDR3 bases that were read are TGTGCCAGTAGTATGAACAGGGGGTACAATCAGCCC. The chain links TRBV19 to TRBJ1-5; the match to TRBD1 covers 8 bases. The read ends 3 residues early relative to the CDR3; the germline J gene fills the gap. Germline V gives CDR1 LNHDA, CDR2 SQIVND (reference sequence). The CDR3 sequence is 15 residues long. Losses at the gene ends were 3 bases for V and 3 bases for J; bases not matched to a gene: 4.

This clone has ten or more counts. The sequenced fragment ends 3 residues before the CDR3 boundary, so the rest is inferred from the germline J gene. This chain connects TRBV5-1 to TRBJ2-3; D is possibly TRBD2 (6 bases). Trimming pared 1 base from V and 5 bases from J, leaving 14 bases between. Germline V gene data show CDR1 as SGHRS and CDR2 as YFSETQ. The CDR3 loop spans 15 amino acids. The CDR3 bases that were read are TGCGCCAGCAGCTTGTCTGGGGGGTTGGGAGATACG. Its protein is CASSLSGGLGDT. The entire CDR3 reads CASSLSGGLGDTQYF. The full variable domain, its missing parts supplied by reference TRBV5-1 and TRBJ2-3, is KAGVTQTPRYLIKTRGQQVTLSCSPISGHRSVSWYQQTPGQGLQFLFEYFSETQRNKGNFPGRFSGRQFSNSRSEMNVSTLELGDSALYLCASSLSGGLGDTQYFGPGTRLTVL.